Listed below are T cell receptor beta chains from one sample, sequenced in a study of blood T cell repertoires in COVID-19. Data came from immunoSEQ multiplex PCR; TCRdb stores just in-frame clones and leaves some out. The table lists about 280,000 clones, 86% of them singletons. The sample comprised peripheral blood. The source is a woman aged 25 to 39 with active or convalescent COVID-19. The CDR3 runs from the conserved cysteine through the conserved F or W. A D gene is named only where the DNA matches it firmly. Expanded clones get a size class; other rows say once, few or many, or leave the size out.

d_call: TRBD2; j_call: TRBJ2-1; clone_size: -; v_call: TRBV5-1; cdr3_nt: TGCGCCAGCGTGCTAGGGACTAGCGGGGGGACCTACCATGGCGAGCAGTTCTTC; cdr3_aa: CASVLGTSGGTYHGEQFF
d_call: -; j_call: TRBJ1-6; clone_size: -; v_call: TRBV9; cdr3_nt: TGTGCCAGCAGCGTAGACGAGAGCTCCTATAATTCACCCCTCCACTTT; cdr3_aa: CASSVDESSYNSPLHF
d_call: -; j_call: TRBJ2-4; clone_size: -; v_call: TRBV3-1/TRBV3-2; cdr3_nt: TGTGCCAGCAGCCCTTCCAGGGTGGGCATCCAGTACTTC; cdr3_aa: CASSPSRVGIQYF
d_call: TRBD1; j_call: TRBJ1-2; clone_size: few; v_call: TRBV6-5; cdr3_nt: TGTGCCAGCAGAATAGGGACAGGGGTGCTCTATGGCTACACCTTC; cdr3_aa: CASRIGTGVLYGYTF
d_call: -; j_call: TRBJ2-2; clone_size: -; v_call: TRBV10-3; cdr3_nt: TGTGCCATCAGTGCCAGGGGTGATAGCACCGGGGAGCTGTTTTTT; cdr3_aa: CAISARGDSTGELFF
d_call: -; j_call: TRBJ1-2; clone_size: -; v_call: TRBV10-3; cdr3_nt: TGTGCCATCAGTGAGGTTTCGCGAGGCTACACCTTC; cdr3_aa: CAISEVSRGYTF
d_call: TRBD1; j_call: TRBJ1-3; clone_size: -; v_call: TRBV5-6; cdr3_nt: TGTGCCAGCAGGTGGACAGGGGGAAACACCATATATTTT; cdr3_aa: CASRWTGGNTIYF
d_call: -; j_call: TRBJ1-3; clone_size: -; v_call: TRBV7-6; cdr3_nt: TGTGCCAGCAGCCTAGACTGGAGCTCTGGAAACACCATATATTTT; cdr3_aa: CASSLDWSSGNTIYF
d_call: TRBD1; j_call: TRBJ1-1; clone_size: -; v_call: TRBV10-3; cdr3_nt: TGTGCCATCAAGACAGGACAGGGGCACGGCACTGAAGCTTTCTTT; cdr3_aa: CAIKTGQGHGTEAFF
d_call: TRBD2; j_call: TRBJ2-2; clone_size: once; v_call: TRBV7-2; cdr3_nt: TGTGCCAGCAGCTTAGGACTAGCGGGGGGCTCCGGGGAGCTGTTTTTT; cdr3_aa: CASSLGLAGGSGELFF
d_call: TRBD1; j_call: TRBJ2-1; clone_size: -; v_call: TRBV5-6; cdr3_nt: TGTGCCAGCACGCCTGCGAGTAGGGGGCTTAATGAGCAGTTCTTC; cdr3_aa: CASTPASRGLNEQFF